The 10 T cell receptor beta chains below were found in one sample sequenced in a study of T-cell reconstitution after alpha-beta-depleted transplantation in children. Preparation of the TCRbeta library was carried out with unique molecular identifiers. A single record per CDR3 protein comes from TCRdb applying MiXCR to the PCR reads. This table holds 200,000 to 250,000 distinct CDR3 sequences, 8.5% to 10% found once. Material: PBMCs from the stem cell graft donor, obtained from the stem cell graft. Receptor source: a human donor who donated a stem cell graft to a child with acute lymphoblastic leukemia.

The sample holds a few counts of this clonotype. The chain employs TRBV6-5 and TRBJ1-1; no definite D call. V dropped 2 bases and J dropped 4 bases, with 11 bases sitting between them. Germline V gene lookup returns CDR1 MNHEY and CDR2 SVGAGI. The CDR3 length is 14 residues. The CDR3 coding sequence is TGTGCCAGCAGTTACGATCCCCTGGGCACTGAAGCTTTCTTT. Protein: CASSYDPLGTEAFF.

This clonotype was seen a handful of times. V and J are TRBV5-1 and TRBJ2-3, with 8 nucleotides matching TRBD2. Trimming took 4 bases from V and 0 from J; bases not matched to a gene: 4. Germline V CDR1 and CDR2: SGHRS, YFSETQ. The CDR3 has 15 residues. CDR3: CASSLSGASTDTQYF. The CDR3 bases are TGCGCCAGCAGCCTTAGCGGGGCTAGCACAGATACGCAGTATTTT.

This clonotype was seen ten or more times. The chain links TRBV25-1 to TRBJ2-3; no definite D call. Germline V CDR1 and CDR2: MGHDK, SYGVNS. Trimming pared 4 bases from V and 1 base from J, leaving 3 bases between. The CDR3 covers 12 residues. The CDR3 sequence is CASSAGTDTQYF. In DNA, the CDR3 is TGTGCCAGCAGTGCCGGCACAGATACGCAGTATTTT.

This chain links TRBV6-5 with TRBJ2-1; D remains unclear. Trimming stripped 4 bases from V and 9 bases from J, with 10 bases between. Per the germline V gene, CDR1 is MNHEY and CDR2 is SVGAGI. This CDR3 region has 12 residues. In DNA, the CDR3 is TGTGCCAGCAGTTCGCTAGTGTCTGAGCAGTTCTTC. This translates into CASSSLVSEQFF.

The chain links TRBV5-1 to TRBJ2-7; TRBD2 might be the D (6 bases). With 3 bases removed from V and 0 bases from J, the gap between germline ends came to 13 bases. The CDR3 is made up of 15 amino acids. Germline CDR1 is SGHRS and CDR2 is YFSETQ. The chain's CDR3 is CASSWGDLGSYEQYF. The DNA for the CDR3 is TGCGCCAGCAGCTGGGGGGACCTTGGCTCCTACGAGCAGTACTTC. Full variable domain (outside the CDR3, taken from reference TRBV5-1 and TRBJ2-7): KAGVTQTPRYLIKTRGQQVTLSCSPISGHRSVSWYQQTPGQGLQFLFEYFSETQRNKGNFPGRFSGRQFSNSRSEMNVSTLELGDSALYLCASSWGDLGSYEQYFGPGTRLTVT.

The gene calls are TRBV12-3 or TRBV12-4 and TRBJ2-7; D is unresolved. The CDR3 is 14 amino acids. With 3 bases removed from V and 2 bases from J, the gap between germline ends came to 11 bases. CDR3 bases: TGTGCCAGCAGTTTTAGTGGGAATACCTACGAGCAGTACTTC. Its translation is CASSFSGNTYEQYF.

This clonotype was observed many times. The chain is built from TRBV5-1 and TRBJ2-3; D remains ambiguous. Germline values: CDR1 SGHRS, CDR2 YFSETQ. The ends were cut back, 0 bases at V and 0 bases at J, with 8 bases in the middle. The CDR3 covers 15 residues. The CDR3 bases are TGCGCCAGCAGCTTGGAGGCACGTAGCACAGATACGCAGTATTTT. Protein sequence: CASSLEARSTDTQYF.

This clonotype was counted between two and nine times. J is TRBJ2-5 and V is TRBV7-9; TRBD2 agrees at 8 bases. Germline loops: CDR1 SEHNR, CDR2 FQNEAQ (reference sequence). CDR3 size: 14 residues. V was clipped by 3 bases and J by 3 bases; unmatched bases: 3. CDR3 DNA: TGTGCCAGCAGCTTCATACTAGCGGAAGAGACCCAGTACTTC. It codes for CASSFILAEETQYF.

This chain uses TRBV11-2 with TRBJ2-5; 12 bases line up with TRBD2. Germline trimming cut 3 bases from V and 5 bases from J; bases unmatched to any gene: 13. Germline CDR1 and CDR2: SGHAT and FQNNGV. The length of the CDR3 is 18 residues. CDR3 DNA: TGTGCCAGCAGCTTCTCTGCTAGCGGGGGGGCGACTGGGGAGACCCAGTACTTC. Its translation is CASSFSASGGATGETQYF.

The chain carries TRBV4-2 and TRBJ1-4; weak D call: TRBD1 (5 bases). The ends were cut back, 1 base at V and 8 bases at J, with 17 bases in the middle. The CDR3 has 16 amino acids. Germline CDR1 LGHNA, CDR2 YNFKEQ. CDR3 nucleotides: TGTGCCAGCAGCCAAGGAGTGGACACCGGAGAGGAAAAACTGTTTTTT. Translating gives CASSQGVDTGEEKLFF.